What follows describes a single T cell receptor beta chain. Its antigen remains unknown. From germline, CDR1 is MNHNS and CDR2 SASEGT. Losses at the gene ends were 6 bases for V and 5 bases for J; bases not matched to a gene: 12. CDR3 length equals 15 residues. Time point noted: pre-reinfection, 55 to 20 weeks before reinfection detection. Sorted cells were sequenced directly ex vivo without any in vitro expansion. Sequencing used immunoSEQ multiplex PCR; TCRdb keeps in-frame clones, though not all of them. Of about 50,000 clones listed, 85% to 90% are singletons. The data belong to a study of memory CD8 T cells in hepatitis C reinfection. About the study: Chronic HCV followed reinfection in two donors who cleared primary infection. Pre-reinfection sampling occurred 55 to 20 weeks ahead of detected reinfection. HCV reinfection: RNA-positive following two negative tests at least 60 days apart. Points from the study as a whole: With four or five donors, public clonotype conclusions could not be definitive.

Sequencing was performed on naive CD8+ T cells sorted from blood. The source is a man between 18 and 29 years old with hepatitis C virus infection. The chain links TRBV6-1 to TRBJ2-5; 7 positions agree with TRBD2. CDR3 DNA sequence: TGTGCCAGCAGCCCGCCCGGACTAGGTGCGGAGACCCAGTACTTC. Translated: CASSPPGLGAETQYF.